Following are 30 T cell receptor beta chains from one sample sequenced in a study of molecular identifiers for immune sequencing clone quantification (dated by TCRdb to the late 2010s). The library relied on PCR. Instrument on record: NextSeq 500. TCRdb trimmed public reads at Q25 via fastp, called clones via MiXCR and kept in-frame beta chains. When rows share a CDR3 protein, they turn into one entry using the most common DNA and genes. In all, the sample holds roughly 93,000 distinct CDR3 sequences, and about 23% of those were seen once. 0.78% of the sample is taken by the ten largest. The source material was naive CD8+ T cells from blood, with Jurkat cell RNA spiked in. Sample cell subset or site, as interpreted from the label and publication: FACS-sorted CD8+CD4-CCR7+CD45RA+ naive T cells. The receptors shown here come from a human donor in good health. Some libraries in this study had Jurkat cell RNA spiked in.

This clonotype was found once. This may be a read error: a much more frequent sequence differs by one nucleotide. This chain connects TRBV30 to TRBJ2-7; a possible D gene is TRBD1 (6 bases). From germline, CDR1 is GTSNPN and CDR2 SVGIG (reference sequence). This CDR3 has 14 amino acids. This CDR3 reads CALRGGHPAYEQCF. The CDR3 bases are TGTGCCTTGCGAGGGGGACACCCGGCCTACGAGCAGTGCTTC.

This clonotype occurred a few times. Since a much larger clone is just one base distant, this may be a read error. The CDR3 here is CAGSYGQDEQYF. Written as DNA, the CDR3 is TGTGCCGGCAGTTACGGGCAGGACGAGCAGTACTTC. V and J are TRBV6-5 and TRBJ2-7, with no clear D. The CDR3 is 12 amino acids. Per germline, CDR1 MNHEY and CDR2 SVGAGI.

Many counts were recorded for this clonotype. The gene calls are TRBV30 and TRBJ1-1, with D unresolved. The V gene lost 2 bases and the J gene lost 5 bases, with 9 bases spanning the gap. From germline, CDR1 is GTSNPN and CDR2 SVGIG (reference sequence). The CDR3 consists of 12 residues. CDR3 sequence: CAWSLRRTEAFF. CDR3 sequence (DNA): TGTGCCTGGAGTCTCCGTCGGACTGAAGCTTTCTTT.

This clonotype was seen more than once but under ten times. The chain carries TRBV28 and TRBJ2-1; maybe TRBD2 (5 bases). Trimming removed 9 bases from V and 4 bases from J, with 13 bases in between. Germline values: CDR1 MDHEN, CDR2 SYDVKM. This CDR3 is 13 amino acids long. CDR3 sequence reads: CASRAGFYNEQFF. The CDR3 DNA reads TGTGCCAGTCGGGCGGGCTTTTACAATGAGCAGTTCTTC. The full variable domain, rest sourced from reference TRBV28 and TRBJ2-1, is DVKVTQSSRYLVKRTGEKVFLECVQDMDHENMFWYRQDPGLGLRLIYFSYDVKMKEKGDIPEGYSVSREKKERFSLILESASTNQTSMYLCASRAGFYNEQFFGPGTRLTVL.

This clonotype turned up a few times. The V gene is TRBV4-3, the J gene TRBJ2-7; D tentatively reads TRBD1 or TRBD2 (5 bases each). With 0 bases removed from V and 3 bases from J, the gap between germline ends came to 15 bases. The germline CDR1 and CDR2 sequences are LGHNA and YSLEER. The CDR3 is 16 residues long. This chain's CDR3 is CASSQDLTRENYEQYF. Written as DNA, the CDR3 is TGCGCCAGCAGCCAAGATCTCACCAGGGAGAACTACGAGCAGTACTTC.

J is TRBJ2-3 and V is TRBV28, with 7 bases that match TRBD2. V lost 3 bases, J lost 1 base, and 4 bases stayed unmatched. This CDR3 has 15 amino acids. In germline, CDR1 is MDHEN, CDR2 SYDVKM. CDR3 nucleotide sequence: TGTGCCAGCAGTTTGACTAGCCCAGGCACAGATACGCAGTATTTT. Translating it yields CASSLTSPGTDTQYF.

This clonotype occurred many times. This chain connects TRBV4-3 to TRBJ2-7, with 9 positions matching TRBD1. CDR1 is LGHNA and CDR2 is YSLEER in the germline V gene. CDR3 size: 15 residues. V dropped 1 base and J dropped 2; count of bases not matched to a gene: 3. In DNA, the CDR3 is TGCGCCAGCAGCCAAGCACAGGGGGCTCCCTACGAGCAGTACTTC. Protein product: CASSQAQGAPYEQYF.

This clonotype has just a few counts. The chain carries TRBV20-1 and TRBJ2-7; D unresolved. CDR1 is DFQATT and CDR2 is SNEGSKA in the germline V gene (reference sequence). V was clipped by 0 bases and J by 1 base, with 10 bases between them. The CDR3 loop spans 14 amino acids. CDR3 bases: TGCAGTGCTAGAGATACCGTTCGGTCCTACGAGCAGTACTTC. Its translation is CSARDTVRSYEQYF.

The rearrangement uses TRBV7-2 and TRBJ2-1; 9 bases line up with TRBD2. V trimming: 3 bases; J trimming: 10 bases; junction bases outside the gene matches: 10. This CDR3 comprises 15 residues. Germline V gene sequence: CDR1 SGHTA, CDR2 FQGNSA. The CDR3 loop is CASSFEREARNEQFF. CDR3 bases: TGTGCCAGCAGCTTCGAGCGGGAGGCCCGTAACGAGCAGTTCTTC.

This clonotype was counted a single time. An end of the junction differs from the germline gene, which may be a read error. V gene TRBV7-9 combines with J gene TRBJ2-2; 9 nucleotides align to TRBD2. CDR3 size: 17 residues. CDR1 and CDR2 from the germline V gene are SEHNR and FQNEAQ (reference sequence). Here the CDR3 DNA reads TGTGCCAGCAGCAGTCGACTAGCGGATAAGAACACCGGGGCGCTGTTTTTT. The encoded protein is CASSSRLADKNTGALFF. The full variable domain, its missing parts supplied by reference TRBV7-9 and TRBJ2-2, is DTGVSQNPRHKITKRGQNVTFRCDPISEHNRLYWYRQTLGQGPEFLTYFQNEAQLEKSRLLSDRFSAERPKGSFSTLEIQRTEQGDSAMYLCASSSRLADKNTGALFFGEGSRLTVL.

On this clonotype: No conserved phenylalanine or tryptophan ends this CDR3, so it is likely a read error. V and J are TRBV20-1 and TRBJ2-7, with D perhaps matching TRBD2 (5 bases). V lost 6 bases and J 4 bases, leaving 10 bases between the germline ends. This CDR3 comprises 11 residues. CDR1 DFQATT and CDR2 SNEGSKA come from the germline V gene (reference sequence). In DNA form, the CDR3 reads TGCAGTGCGGTCAGGAGGTACGAGCAGTACTCC. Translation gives CSAVRRYEQYS.

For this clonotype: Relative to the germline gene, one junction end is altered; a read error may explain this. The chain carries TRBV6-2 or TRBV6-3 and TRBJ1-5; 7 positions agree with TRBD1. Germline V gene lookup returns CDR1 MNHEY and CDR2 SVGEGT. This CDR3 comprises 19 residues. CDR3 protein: CASTSPNPGQLYSNQPLHF. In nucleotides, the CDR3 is TGTGCCAGCACCTCCCCTAATCCGGGACAGCTTTATAGCAATCAGCCCCTGCATTTT.

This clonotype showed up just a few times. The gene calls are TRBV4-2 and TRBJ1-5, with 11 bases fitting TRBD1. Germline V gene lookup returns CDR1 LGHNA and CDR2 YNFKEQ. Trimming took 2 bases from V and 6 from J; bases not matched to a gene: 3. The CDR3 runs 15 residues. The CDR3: CASSQSGQGVQPQHF. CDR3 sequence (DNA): TGTGCCAGCAGCCAATCGGGACAGGGGGTTCAGCCCCAGCATTTT.

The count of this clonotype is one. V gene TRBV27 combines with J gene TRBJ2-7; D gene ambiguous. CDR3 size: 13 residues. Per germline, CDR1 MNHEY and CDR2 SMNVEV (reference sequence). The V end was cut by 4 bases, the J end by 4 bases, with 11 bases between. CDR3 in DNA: TGTGCCAGCAGTTGGAAGAGTTTTTACGAGCAGTACTTC. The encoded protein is CASSWKSFYEQYF.

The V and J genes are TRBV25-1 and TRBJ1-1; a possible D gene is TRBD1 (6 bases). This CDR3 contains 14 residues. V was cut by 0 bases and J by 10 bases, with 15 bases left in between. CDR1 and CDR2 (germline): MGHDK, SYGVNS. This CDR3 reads CASSEYLLGAGAFF. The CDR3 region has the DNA TGTGCCAGCAGTGAATATCTTCTGGGGGCTGGAGCTTTCTTT.

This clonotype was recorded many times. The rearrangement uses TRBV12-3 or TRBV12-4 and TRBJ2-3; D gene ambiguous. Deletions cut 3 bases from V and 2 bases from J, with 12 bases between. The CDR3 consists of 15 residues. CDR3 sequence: CASSLGYSDTDTQYF. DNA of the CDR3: TGTGCCAGCAGTTTGGGCTACTCGGACACAGATACGCAGTATTTT.

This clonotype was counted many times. CDR3 sequence (DNA): TGCAGTGCTTACGACAGGGGGCGTTCCTACGAGCAGTACTTC. It translates to CSAYDRGRSYEQYF. The chain uses TRBV20-1 and TRBJ2-7; 10 nucleotides line up with TRBD1. CDR1 is DFQATT, CDR2 SNEGSKA, per germline (reference sequence). This CDR3 comprises 14 residues. V lost 5 bases and J lost 1; bases outside the gene matches: 5.

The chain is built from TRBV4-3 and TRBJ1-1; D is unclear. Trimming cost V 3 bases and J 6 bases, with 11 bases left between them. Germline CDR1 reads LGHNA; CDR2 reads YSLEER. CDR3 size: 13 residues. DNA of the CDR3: TGCGCCAGCAGCCAGGCAGAAGGACCTGAAGCTTTCTTT. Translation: CASSQAEGPEAFF.

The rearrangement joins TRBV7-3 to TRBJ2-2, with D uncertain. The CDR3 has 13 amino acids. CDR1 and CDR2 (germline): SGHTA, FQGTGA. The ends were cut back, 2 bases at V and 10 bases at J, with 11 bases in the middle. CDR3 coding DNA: TGTGCCAGCAGCTTACTGAGAGGCGTGGAGCTGTTTTTT. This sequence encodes CASSLLRGVELFF.

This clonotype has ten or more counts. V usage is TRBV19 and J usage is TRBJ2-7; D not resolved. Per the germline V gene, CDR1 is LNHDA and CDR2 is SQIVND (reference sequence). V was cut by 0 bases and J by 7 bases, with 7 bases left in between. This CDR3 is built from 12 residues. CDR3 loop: CASSIDPGEQYF. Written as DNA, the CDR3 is TGTGCCAGTAGTATAGATCCGGGTGAGCAGTACTTC. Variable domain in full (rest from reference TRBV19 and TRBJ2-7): DGGITQSPKYLFRKEGQNVTLSCEQNLNHDAMYWYRQDPGQGLRLIYYSQIVNDFQKGDIAEGYSVSREKKESFPLTVTSAQKNPTAFYLCASSIDPGEQYFGPGTRLTVT.

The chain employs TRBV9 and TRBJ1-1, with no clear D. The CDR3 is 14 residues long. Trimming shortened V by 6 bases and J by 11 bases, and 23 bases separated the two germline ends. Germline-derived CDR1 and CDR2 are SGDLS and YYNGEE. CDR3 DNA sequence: TGTGCCAGCACGGTTGGTGGTGCGGACCCTGCGGCTTTCTTT. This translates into CASTVGGADPAAFF.

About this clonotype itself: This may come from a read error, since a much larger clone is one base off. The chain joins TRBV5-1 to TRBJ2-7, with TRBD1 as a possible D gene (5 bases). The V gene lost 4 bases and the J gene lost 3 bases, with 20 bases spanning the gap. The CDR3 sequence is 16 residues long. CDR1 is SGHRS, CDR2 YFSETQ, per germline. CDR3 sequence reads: CASSDVDTEANYEQYF. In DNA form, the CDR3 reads TGCGCCAGCAGCGACGTGGACACCGAGGCTAACTACGAGCAGTACTTC.

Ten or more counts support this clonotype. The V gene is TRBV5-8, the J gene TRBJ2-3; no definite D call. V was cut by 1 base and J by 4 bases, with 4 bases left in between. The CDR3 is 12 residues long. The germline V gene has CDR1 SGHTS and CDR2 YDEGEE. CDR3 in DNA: TGTGCCAGCAGCTTGACTCCAGATACGCAGTATTTT. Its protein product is CASSLTPDTQYF.

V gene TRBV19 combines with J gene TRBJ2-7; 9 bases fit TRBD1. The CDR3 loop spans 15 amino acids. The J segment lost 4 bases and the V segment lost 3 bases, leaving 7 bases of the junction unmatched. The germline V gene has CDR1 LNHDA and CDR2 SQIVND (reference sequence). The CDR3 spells CASSMGQGELYEQYF. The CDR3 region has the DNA TGTGCCAGTAGTATGGGACAGGGTGAACTATACGAGCAGTACTTC.

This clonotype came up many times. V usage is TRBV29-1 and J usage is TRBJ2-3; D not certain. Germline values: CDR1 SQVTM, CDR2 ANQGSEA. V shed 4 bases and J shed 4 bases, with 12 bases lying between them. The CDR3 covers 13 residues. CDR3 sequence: CSVVDFLPDTQYF. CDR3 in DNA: TGCAGCGTTGTAGATTTTCTTCCAGATACGCAGTATTTT.

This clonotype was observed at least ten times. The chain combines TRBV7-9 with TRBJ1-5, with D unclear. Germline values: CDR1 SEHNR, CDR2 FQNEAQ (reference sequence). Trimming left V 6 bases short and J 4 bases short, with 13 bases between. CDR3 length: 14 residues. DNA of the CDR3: TGTGCCAGCAGTCGGACCGATCTTAATCAGCCCCAGCATTTT. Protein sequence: CASSRTDLNQPQHF.

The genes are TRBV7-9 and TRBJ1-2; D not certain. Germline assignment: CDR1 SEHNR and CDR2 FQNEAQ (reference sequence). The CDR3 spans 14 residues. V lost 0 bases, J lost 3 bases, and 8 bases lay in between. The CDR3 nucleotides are TGTGCCAGCAGCTTAGCGGGAAGGGACTATGGCTACACCTTC. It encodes CASSLAGRDYGYTF.

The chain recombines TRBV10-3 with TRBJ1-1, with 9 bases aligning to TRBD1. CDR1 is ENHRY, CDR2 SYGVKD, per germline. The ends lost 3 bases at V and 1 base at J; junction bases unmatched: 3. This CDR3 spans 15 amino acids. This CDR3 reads CAISDRGQGNTEAFF. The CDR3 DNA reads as TGTGCCATCAGTGACCGGGGACAGGGGAACACTGAAGCTTTCTTT.

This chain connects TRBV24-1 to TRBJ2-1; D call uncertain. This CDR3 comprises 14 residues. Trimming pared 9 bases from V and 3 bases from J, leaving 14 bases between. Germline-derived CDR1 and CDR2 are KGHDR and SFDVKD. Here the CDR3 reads CATQDTGDYNEQFF. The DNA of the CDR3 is TGTGCCACCCAAGACACGGGTGACTACAATGAGCAGTTCTTC.

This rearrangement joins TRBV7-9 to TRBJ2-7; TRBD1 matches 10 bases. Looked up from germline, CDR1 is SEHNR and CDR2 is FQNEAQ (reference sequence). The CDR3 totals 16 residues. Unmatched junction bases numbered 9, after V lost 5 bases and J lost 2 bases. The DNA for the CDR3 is TGTGCCAGCAGCCTTAGCGGGACAGGGGTACCCTACGAGCAGTACTTC. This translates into CASSLSGTGVPYEQYF.